The clone carrying this T cell receptor beta chain was counted a few times. Antigen specificity is unknown. Patients aged 18 to 65 had newly diagnosed hyperthyroidism that had lasted under 2 months. The PBMCs were taken from less than 11 ml of fresh peripheral blood. This entry comes from a study of T cells in Graves' hyperthyroidism and ophthalmopathy. Whole-study findings and limits: Most thyroid clonotypes expanded above 0.001 appeared in blood too.

It was RNA transcripts that yielded the amplified TCR beta CDR3 regions. Initially, a first-round RT-PCR of the TCR CDR3 employed the HTBI primer set. TCRdb redid the calling of the multiplex PCR reads with MiXCR, one entry per CDR3 protein. The table records 600,000 to 850,000 distinct CDR3 sequences, around 20% of them present only once. Sequencing was carried out using blood. This clonotype was obtained from a woman aged 50 to 65 with Graves' hyperthyroidism that later progressed to Graves' ophthalmopathy.

The CDR3 region is CASGNRGEQFF. The DNA for the CDR3 is TGTGCCAGCGGCAACAGGGGTGAGCAGTTCTTC. J is TRBJ2-1 and V is TRBV12-3 or TRBV12-4; 7 bases are shared with TRBD1. The CDR3 has 11 residues. V dropped 8 bases and J dropped 9; count of bases not matched to a gene: 4.